What follows are 20 T cell receptor beta chains derived from one specimen sequenced in a study of T cell responses to AZD1222 COVID-19 vaccine. Some clones are missing from TCRdb's copy, which holds only in-frame ones; the method was immunoSEQ multiplex PCR. Of 120,000 or so clones in the sample, 89% are singletons; the top ten hold less than 2%. Sequences were derived from peripheral blood, sampled on day 0 of AZD1222 vaccination. These receptors were taken from an adult in good health.

Turning to this clone: Mismatch with germline at one junction end may stem from a read error. This chain uses TRBV7-6 with TRBJ2-3; 11 bases fit TRBD2. CDR3 length equals 17 residues. From germline, CDR1 is SGHVS and CDR2 FNYEAQ. The CDR3 bases are TGTGCCAGCAGCCCAACTAGCGGGAGTTTTTGGACAGATACGCAATATTTT. This codes for CASSPTSGSFWTDTQYF.

V and J are TRBV24-1 and TRBJ1-5, with 7 bases aligning to TRBD1. J lost 6 bases, V lost 4 bases, and 2 bases had no gene match. CDR3 size: 13 residues. The germline CDR1 and CDR2 sequences are KGHDR and SFDVKD. As DNA, the CDR3 is TGTGCCACCAGTGACCACAGGGGTCAGCCCCAGCATTTT. It codes for CATSDHRGQPQHF.

DNA for the CDR3: TGTGCCAGCAGCCAAGAGGGACAGGGAAACTACGAGCAGTACTTC. Protein: CASSQEGQGNYEQYF. This chain joins TRBV14 and TRBJ2-7, with 9 nucleotides matching TRBD1. CDR3 length equals 15 residues. CDR1 SGHDN and CDR2 FVKESK come from the germline V gene. Trimming cost V 0 bases and J 3 bases; bases outside gene matches: 3.

This chain links TRBV9 with TRBJ1-6; D call uncertain. There are 12 residues in the CDR3. Germline V lookup: CDR1 SGDLS, CDR2 YYNGEE. Between the trimmed V and J ends, which lost 7 bases and 4 bases, there was a span of 6 bases. In DNA, the CDR3 is TGTGCCAGCGCGGGGTATAATTCACCCCTCCACTTT. Amino acid sequence: CASAGYNSPLHF.

V and J are TRBV29-1 and TRBJ2-3; D may be TRBD1 (8 bases). The V gene's germline CDR1 is SQVTM and CDR2 ANQGSEA. There are 15 residues in the CDR3. The V end lost 4 bases, the J end lost 1 base, and 15 bases lay between the germline ends. The chain's CDR3 is CSVGRGDRCTDTQYF. CDR3 bases: TGCAGCGTTGGCCGGGGGGACAGGTGCACAGATACGCAGTATTTT.

The genes are TRBV19 and TRBJ1-1; the D gene is possibly TRBD1 (5 bases). The CDR3 runs to 17 residues. With 4 bases removed from V and 6 bases from J, the gap between germline ends came to 24 bases. Germline CDR1 reads LNHDA; CDR2 reads SQIVND (reference sequence). CDR3 amino acids: CASSTSTWGSGRAEAFF. DNA of the CDR3: TGTGCCAGTAGTACGTCCACTTGGGGGTCTGGAAGGGCTGAAGCTTTCTTT.

The rearrangement links TRBV27 to TRBJ2-1, with TRBD2 matching 7 bases. The germline CDR1 and CDR2 sequences are MNHEY and SMNVEV (reference sequence). The CDR3 runs 18 residues. V was clipped by 3 bases and J by 7 bases; unmatched bases: 18. CDR3 DNA: TGTGCCAGCAGTTTCTTCGGCCCCGGTCGGGAGGCAGGGAATGAGCAGTTCTTC. Translation gives CASSFFGPGREAGNEQFF.

V and J are TRBV27 and TRBJ1-2, with D perhaps TRBD1 (6 bases). Trimming shortened V by 0 bases and J by 4 bases, and 6 bases separated the two germline ends. The germline CDR1 and CDR2 sequences are MNHEY and SMNVEV (reference sequence). CDR3 length: 13 amino acids. This chain's CDR3 is CASSLSGGYGYTF. In DNA, the CDR3 is TGTGCCAGCAGTTTATCAGGGGGCTATGGCTACACCTTC.

The count of this clone is one. V is TRBV7-2 and J is TRBJ1-3, with a weak D call TRBD1 (5 bases). The CDR3 length is 16 residues. Between the trimmed V and J ends, which lost 5 bases and 4 bases, there was a span of 18 bases. Looked up from germline, CDR1 is SGHTA and CDR2 is FQGNSA. As DNA, the CDR3 is TGTGCCAGCAGCCAGCGGGTTCGGGGGTCCGGAAACACCATATATTTT. Translating it yields CASSQRVRGSGNTIYF.

The chain recombines TRBV21-1 with TRBJ2-7. TRBV21-1 represents a pseudogene. This CDR3 spans 12 amino acids. In nucleotides, the CDR3 is TGTGCCAGCAGCAGACCAGGGAGTGAGCAGTACTTC. Its translation is CASSRPGSEQYF.

This chain joins TRBV9 and TRBJ2-1; tentative D call: TRBD1 (6 bases). CDR1 is SGDLS and CDR2 is YYNGEE in the germline V gene. V lost 0 bases, J lost 8 bases, and 18 bases lay in between. The CDR3 runs to 16 residues. CDR3 amino acids: CASSVGARLKGDEQFF. The DNA of the CDR3 is TGTGCCAGCAGCGTAGGGGCCCGCCTCAAGGGGGATGAGCAGTTCTTC.

J is TRBJ2-6 and V is TRBV15; no clear D. The CDR3 is made up of 18 amino acids. Germline V gene data show CDR1 as LNHNV and CDR2 as YYDKDF (reference sequence). Trimming removed 7 bases from V and 0 bases from J, with 19 bases in between. Here the CDR3 DNA reads TGTGCCACCAAGGATGGGTTAGCCCCGGGCTCTGGGGCCAACGTCCTGACTTTC. Protein sequence: CATKDGLAPGSGANVLTF.

This clone was recorded a few times. The rearrangement uses TRBV19 and TRBJ2-7, with a weak D call TRBD1 (6 bases). The CDR3 sequence is 16 residues long. Germline assignment: CDR1 LNHDA and CDR2 SQIVND (reference sequence). V was trimmed by 1 base and J by 6 bases, leaving 19 bases between them. The CDR3 reads CASSIAPGHFPAEQYF. CDR3 bases: TGTGCCAGTAGTATAGCCCCGGGACACTTCCCCGCCGAGCAGTACTTC.

The V gene is TRBV27, the J gene TRBJ2-1; tentative D call: TRBD1 (6 bases). CDR1 and CDR2 (germline): MNHEY, SMNVEV (reference sequence). Trimming took off 9 bases at V and 7 bases at J, with 31 bases between the two ends. The CDR3 consists of 18 residues. The CDR3 loop reads CASRWGQGAALEGNEQFF. The CDR3 DNA sequence: TGTGCCAGTAGATGGGGACAAGGGGCGGCCCTTGAGGGTAATGAGCAGTTCTTC.

The V call is TRBV27, the J call TRBJ1-6; D perhaps matches TRBD1 (5 bases). Trimming took off 2 bases at V and 0 bases at J, with 5 bases between the two ends. The CDR3 runs 15 residues. Per the germline V gene, CDR1 is MNHEY and CDR2 is SMNVEV (reference sequence). As DNA, the CDR3 is TGTGCCAGCAGTTTAAGGGGCTCCTATAATTCACCCCTCCACTTT. Encoded protein: CASSLRGSYNSPLHF.

The chain has TRBV9 and TRBJ2-7; 7 bases line up with TRBD2. The CDR3 has 15 amino acids. Trimming at V came to 0 bases and at J to 2 bases, leaving 5 bases not matched to a gene. CDR1 SGDLS and CDR2 YYNGEE come from the germline V gene. The CDR3 protein is CASSVGSSGAYEQYF. Here the CDR3 DNA reads TGTGCCAGCAGCGTAGGATCTAGCGGAGCCTACGAGCAGTACTTC.

The chain carries TRBV7-6 and TRBJ2-1, with D possibly being TRBD2 (6 bases). CDR1 is SGHVS, CDR2 FNYEAQ, per germline. This CDR3 comprises 16 residues. Trimming pared 3 bases from V and 4 bases from J, leaving 16 bases between. The CDR3 DNA reads as TGTGCCAGCAGCTTTGGTAGCGGAGAGGTTTACAATGAGCAGTTCTTC. Its translation: CASSFGSGEVYNEQFF.

This chain uses TRBV11-3 with TRBJ2-1, with 14 bases lining up with TRBD2. CDR3 length: 16 amino acids. Germline lookup yields CDR1 SGHNT and CDR2 YENEEA. Trimming took 5 bases from V and 6 from J; bases not matched to a gene: 6. The CDR3 region is CASSRRGTSGSNEQFF. DNA for the CDR3: TGTGCCAGCAGCCGACGCGGGACTAGCGGGAGCAATGAGCAGTTCTTC.

The CDR3 spells CASSARTGGEETQYF. In DNA form, the CDR3 reads TGTGCCAGCAGCGCGCGGACAGGGGGCGAGGAGACCCAGTACTTC. The chain couples TRBV11-3 to TRBJ2-5; 11 nucleotides align to TRBD1. The germline CDR1 and CDR2 sequences are SGHNT and YENEEA. Trimming removed 5 bases from V and 5 bases from J; junction bases left unmatched: 7. The CDR3 runs to 15 residues.

The CDR3 DNA sequence: TGTGCCAGCGGTTTCGCGGCTCAAGAGACCCAGTACTTC. As protein: CASGFAAQETQYF. This chain joins TRBV6-5 and TRBJ2-5, with D hard to call. Per germline, CDR1 MNHEY and CDR2 SVGAGI. There are 13 residues in the CDR3. V was cut by 8 bases and J by 2 bases, with 12 bases left in between.